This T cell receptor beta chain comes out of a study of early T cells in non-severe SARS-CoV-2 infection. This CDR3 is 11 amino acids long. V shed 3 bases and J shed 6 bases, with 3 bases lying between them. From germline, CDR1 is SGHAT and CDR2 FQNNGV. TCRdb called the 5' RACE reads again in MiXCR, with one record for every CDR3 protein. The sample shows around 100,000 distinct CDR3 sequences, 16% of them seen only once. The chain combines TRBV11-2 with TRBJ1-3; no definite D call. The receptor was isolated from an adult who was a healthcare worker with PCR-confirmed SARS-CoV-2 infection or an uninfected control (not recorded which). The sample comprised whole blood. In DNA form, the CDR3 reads TGTGCCAGCAGCTTCACAAACACCATATATTTT. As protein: CASSFTNTIYF.